The clone carrying this T cell receptor (beta chain) was found many times. Its specificity is not known. Time point given: patch test 1, 2 weeks after DPC sensitization. Treatment noted: therapeutic diphenylcyclopropenone sensitization with weekly scalp DPC. At every patch-test visit, blood was drawn before the patch test was applied. The library labeled individual cDNA molecules by adding unique molecular identifiers to them. TCRdb reanalysed the RACE reads using MiXCR and keeps one entry per CDR3 protein. The table has nearly 350,000 distinct CDR3 sequences, 5.5% to 8% seen once. CDR1 and CDR2 from the germline V gene are SEHNR and FQNEAQ (reference sequence). The CDR3 loop spans 14 amino acids. Deletions cut 1 base from V and 5 bases from J, with 11 bases between. This record belongs to a study of human T cells and chemical hapten exposure. Study-wide points: Donors were affected by alopecia, so their immune reaction might vary from that of healthy individuals. No alteration of TCRs above 1 in 1000 frequency was seen with DPC sensitization.

Sample: whole blood, taken in connection with sensitization to the hapten diphenylcyclopropenone (DPC). V gene TRBV7-9 combines with J gene TRBJ2-5; TRBD1 is a possible D gene (6 bases). This clonotype was sampled from a woman aged 18-29 years with alopecia areata. Some clones in this sample may be carry-over from other donors' samples. The CDR3 here is CASSLGQGLETQYF. The DNA of the CDR3 is TGTGCCAGCAGCTTAGGGCAGGGGTTGGAGACCCAGTACTTC.